This T cell receptor beta chain comes out of a study of blood T cells in healthy people across ages. The CDR3 totals 15 residues. V was trimmed by 0 bases and J by 4 bases, leaving 14 bases between them. Germline CDR1 and CDR2: DFQATT and SNEGSKA (reference sequence). On this clonotype: Its antigen is not identified.

Overall study results and limits: Unsorted PBMCs prevented conclusive naive versus antigen-experienced comparison. TCR beta diversity was tightly associated with the proportion of naive T cells.

Then a second PCR, running about 6 to 11 cycles, was carried out with a sample-barcoded 5' primer and a J-beta primer mix. Each of the cDNA molecules was tagged by a template-switch adaptor with 12 random nucleotides. TCRdb ran MiXCR on the 5' RACE reads and lists one entry per CDR3 protein. The data contain around 990,000 distinct CDR3 sequences, around two fifths of them singletons. This chain links TRBV20-1 with TRBJ2-3; D may be TRBD1 (7 bases). Sequencing was performed on blood. This receptor was taken from a man younger than 35 in good health. CDR3 loop: CSAREVRRGADTQYF. CDR3 DNA sequence: TGCAGTGCTAGAGAGGTGCGCAGGGGGGCAGATACGCAGTATTTT.